Below, one TCR beta chain is given with its context. This specimen belongs to a study of T cell changes during pregnancy in multiple sclerosis. Profiling relied on immunoSEQ multiplex PCR, and the TCRdb table lists in-frame clones only, not all of them. The data contain tens of thousands of clones, more than 80% of them seen just once; the ten biggest clones take up more than 0.65%. The V and J ends lost 7 bases and 9 bases respectively, with 11 bases between them. In germline, CDR1 is SGDLS, CDR2 YYNGEE. There are 11 residues in the CDR3. The starting material was CD4+ T cells from peripheral blood mononuclear cells, obtained in the third trimester of pregnancy. The chain recombines TRBV9 with TRBJ2-1; maybe TRBD2 (6 bases). The sequence derives from a female donor in good health, enrolled as a control in a pregnancy study. In nucleotides, the CDR3 is TGTGCCAGCCGGCGGGACGGTGAGCAGTTCTTC. It specifies CASRRDGEQFF.